Each of the 29 T cell receptor beta chains below was sequenced from the same sample in a study of blood T cell repertoires in COVID-19. The protocol was immunoSEQ multiplex PCR, while the TCRdb copy is restricted to in-frame clones and leaves out a portion. The table records roughly 360,000 clones, roughly 90% of them present only once. Sequences were obtained from PBMCs or T cells enriched from blood (not recorded which). The receptors were sampled from a woman aged 30 to 39 with acute COVID-19.

The rearrangement joins TRBV13 to TRBJ1-5, with 8 bases lining up with TRBD1. CDR3 length: 15 amino acids. The V gene end was trimmed by 5 bases and the J gene end by 1 base; junction bases not matched to a gene: 4. Germline V gene sequence: CDR1 PRHDT, CDR2 FYEKMQ (reference sequence). The CDR3 DNA reads TGTGCCAGCAGCGTCGGGACAGGCAGCAATCAGCCCCAGCATTTT. This codes for CASSVGTGSNQPQHF.

The rearrangement links TRBV5-1 to TRBJ2-5; D gene ambiguous. Trimming left V 0 bases short and J 5 bases short, with 8 bases between. This CDR3 has 13 amino acids. Germline V lookup: CDR1 SGHRS, CDR2 YFSETQ. In DNA form, the CDR3 reads TGCGCCAGCAGCTTGGTATTCCGGGAGACCCAGTACTTC. Translated: CASSLVFRETQYF. Looking up the rest from reference TRBV5-1 and TRBJ2-5 gives the full variable domain: KAGVTQTPRYLIKTRGQQVTLSCSPISGHRSVSWYQQTPGQGLQFLFEYFSETQRNKGNFPGRFSGRQFSNSRSEMNVSTLELGDSALYLCASSLVFRETQYFGPGTRLLVL.

This clone was detected only once. V usage is TRBV4-2 and J usage is TRBJ1-2; 8 nucleotides match TRBD1. Germline CDR1 LGHNA, CDR2 YNFKEQ. The CDR3 has 14 amino acids. J lost 2 bases, V lost 4 bases, and 3 bases had no gene match. CDR3 bases: TGTGCCAGCAGCCCCTGGACAGGGAACTATGGCTACACCTTC. Translating it yields CASSPWTGNYGYTF.

In its sample, this clone was seen once. This chain joins TRBV9 and TRBJ1-3, with TRBD1 identical over 7 bases. V was pared by 4 bases and J by 1 base, with 5 bases of the junction left unmatched. There are 15 residues in the CDR3. Germline CDR1 reads SGDLS; CDR2 reads YYNGEE. The CDR3 nucleotides are TGTGCCAGCAGCCCAGGGGGACGGTCTGGAAACACCATATATTTT. It translates to CASSPGGRSGNTIYF.

J is TRBJ1-2 and V is TRBV6-6; TRBD1 aligns across 8 bases. Unmatched junction bases numbered 8, after V lost 0 bases and J lost 5 bases. This CDR3 spans 16 amino acids. Germline CDR1 MNHNY, CDR2 SVGAGI (reference sequence). The CDR3 here is CASSYSGQGAYYGYTF. The CDR3, as DNA: TGTGCCAGCAGTTACTCCGGGCAGGGGGCTTATTATGGCTACACCTTC.

This chain uses TRBV10-3 with TRBJ2-7; 11 nucleotides agree with TRBD1. CDR3 size: 15 residues. Germline V gene sequence: CDR1 ENHRY, CDR2 SYGVKD. Germline trimming cut 6 bases from V and 3 bases from J; bases unmatched to any gene: 7. This CDR3 reads CAIRDWTGGGYEQYF. Written as DNA, the CDR3 is TGTGCCATCAGGGATTGGACAGGGGGCGGCTACGAGCAGTACTTC.

The J gene is TRBJ2-7, the V gene TRBV30; D might be TRBD1 (5 bases). Per germline, CDR1 GTSNPN and CDR2 SVGIG (reference sequence). The CDR3 contains 15 residues. Trimming removed 0 bases at V and 0 bases at J, with 12 bases between. The CDR3 sequence: CAWSVPDRGSYEQYF. The CDR3 nucleotides are TGTGCCTGGAGTGTACCCGACAGAGGCTCCTACGAGCAGTACTTC.

CDR3 protein: CATSGICDKSYEQYF. CDR3 DNA sequence: TGTGCCACCAGTGGAATTTGCGACAAGTCCTACGAGCAGTACTTC. The genes are TRBV24-1 and TRBJ2-7, with unresolved D. The CDR3 has 15 residues. V was shortened by 5 bases and J by 1 base, with 14 bases between the two germline ends. Germline V gives CDR1 KGHDR, CDR2 SFDVKD.

This clone was found once. The chain uses TRBV7-2 and TRBJ2-7; 8 bases map to TRBD1. Germline trimming cut 7 bases from V and 4 bases from J; bases unmatched to any gene: 9. Germline loops: CDR1 SGHTA, CDR2 FQGNSA. This CDR3 is 14 amino acids long. This CDR3 reads CASNKPDRVYEQYF. The CDR3 DNA sequence: TGTGCCAGCAACAAACCGGACAGGGTATACGAGCAGTACTTC.

V gene TRBV9 combines with J gene TRBJ1-2; maybe TRBD1 (5 bases). Trimming pared 3 bases from V and 6 bases from J, leaving 12 bases between. Looked up from germline, CDR1 is SGDLS and CDR2 is YYNGEE. The CDR3 has 13 residues. The CDR3 region has the DNA TGTGCCAGCAGCGCCGGACATGTAAATGGCTACACCTTC. Residues: CASSAGHVNGYTF.

The chain is built from TRBV5-1 and TRBJ2-1, with a possible D match to TRBD1 (6 bases). CDR3 length: 15 amino acids. V gave up 3 bases and J gave up 5 bases, with 15 bases separating them. CDR1 and CDR2 (germline): SGHRS, YFSETQ. The CDR3 nucleotides read TGCGCCAGCAGCTCGGGCCGACAGGCTAACAATGAGCAGTTCTTC. Amino acids: CASSSGRQANNEQFF. Full variable domain (outside the CDR3, taken from reference TRBV5-1 and TRBJ2-1): KAGVTQTPRYLIKTRGQQVTLSCSPISGHRSVSWYQQTPGQGLQFLFEYFSETQRNKGNFPGRFSGRQFSNSRSEMNVSTLELGDSALYLCASSSGRQANNEQFFGPGTRLTVL.

This chain uses TRBV2 with TRBJ2-1; possible D gene TRBD1, 5 bases. The V end was cut by 5 bases, the J end by 4 bases, with 12 bases between. Germline lookup yields CDR1 SNHLY and CDR2 FYNNEI. This CDR3 region has 14 residues. The CDR3 loop is CASSSEDIYNEQFF. In nucleotides, the CDR3 is TGTGCCAGCAGTTCCGAGGACATTTACAATGAGCAGTTCTTC.

This clone was detected once. The J gene is TRBJ1-6, the V gene TRBV30; TRBD1 might be the D (5 bases). V was shortened by 7 bases and J by 4 bases, with 20 bases between the two germline ends. The germline V gene encodes CDR1 GTSNPN and CDR2 SVGIG (reference sequence). CDR3 length: 16 amino acids. The CDR3 sequence: CAYTGGPGWYNSPLHF. CDR3 coding DNA: TGTGCCTACACAGGTGGGCCCGGGTGGTATAATTCACCCCTCCACTTT.

There are a few counts of this clone. The V and J genes are TRBV27 and TRBJ1-5; TRBD1 aligns across 7 bases. The V gene end was trimmed by 5 bases and the J gene end by 4 bases; junction bases not matched to a gene: 8. The CDR3 totals 15 residues. Germline assignment: CDR1 MNHEY and CDR2 SMNVEV (reference sequence). CDR3 amino acids: CASSVSSTGNQPQHF. CDR3 DNA sequence: TGTGCCAGCAGTGTCTCGTCGACAGGGAATCAGCCCCAGCATTTT.

The chain combines TRBV7-2 with TRBJ1-3; 7 bases agree with TRBD1. Germline V gene data show CDR1 as SGHTA and CDR2 as FQGNSA. The V gene end was trimmed by 4 bases and the J gene end by 8 bases; junction bases not matched to a gene: 2. CDR3 length: 12 residues. The CDR3 sequence is CASSSDRHTIYF. The CDR3 nucleotides read TGTGCCAGCAGCTCGGACAGGCACACCATATATTTT.

The V gene is TRBV6-5, the J gene TRBJ2-7; perhaps TRBD1 as D (5 bases). The CDR3 loop spans 16 amino acids. Trimming took off 2 bases at V and 1 base at J, with 15 bases between the two ends. In germline, CDR1 is MNHEY, CDR2 SVGAGI. Written as DNA, the CDR3 is TGTGCCAGCAGTTACGTGGGCAGGGCCTATTCCTACGAGCAGTACTTC. Encoded protein: CASSYVGRAYSYEQYF.

The rearrangement links TRBV6-5 to TRBJ2-7; D possibly corresponds to TRBD2 (7 bases). V was trimmed by 8 bases and J by 3 bases, leaving 11 bases between them. CDR1 is MNHEY and CDR2 is SVGAGI in the germline V gene. The CDR3 loop spans 12 amino acids. CDR3 coding DNA: TGTGCCAGCGGGAGGGGGGTCTACGAGCAGTACTTC. It codes for CASGRGVYEQYF.

The V and J genes are TRBV7-9 and TRBJ2-2, with 11 bases that match TRBD2. Germline CDR1 is SEHNR and CDR2 is FQNEAQ (reference sequence). There are 16 residues in the CDR3. The junction had 4 bases not matched to a gene; V was cut back by 4 bases and J by 3 bases. The CDR3 DNA sequence: TGTGCCAGCAGCTCCATAGCGGGGGGGTACACCGGGGAGCTGTTTTTT. It translates to CASSSIAGGYTGELFF.

The rearrangement links TRBV6-5 to TRBJ1-1; 7 bases align to TRBD1. Germline CDR1 and CDR2: MNHEY and SVGAGI. The trim removed 2 bases at V and 11 bases at J, leaving 11 bases unmatched. The CDR3 consists of 14 residues. The CDR3 DNA sequence: TGTGCCAGCAGTTACAACAGGGGCCCCGGAAGGGCTTTCTTT. This sequence encodes CASSYNRGPGRAFF.

This rearrangement joins TRBV7-9 to TRBJ2-1, with unresolved D. Trimming stripped 5 bases from V and 1 base from J, with 18 bases between. The CDR3 consists of 17 residues. Germline CDR1 SEHNR, CDR2 FQNEAQ (reference sequence). The CDR3 DNA reads TGTGCCAGCAGCCCACGTGGATCAGCGCCTTCCTACAATGAGCAGTTCTTC. Protein: CASSPRGSAPSYNEQFF. The full variable domain, rest sourced from reference TRBV7-9 and TRBJ2-1, is DTGVSQNPRHKITKRGQNVTFRCDPISEHNRLYWYRQTLGQGPEFLTYFQNEAQLEKSRLLSDRFSAERPKGSFSTLEIQRTEQGDSAMYLCASSPRGSAPSYNEQFFGPGTRLTVL.

V is TRBV18 and J is TRBJ1-2; 10 bases match TRBD1. This CDR3 spans 15 amino acids. Germline V CDR1 and CDR2: KGHSH, LQKENI. Losses at the gene ends were 4 bases for V and 5 bases for J; bases not matched to a gene: 7. Written as DNA, the CDR3 is TGTGCCAGCTCACTCGGACAGGGGGAGGTATATGGCTACACCTTC. This codes for CASSLGQGEVYGYTF.

This clone was seen more than once but under ten times. The chain couples TRBV30 to TRBJ1-2; no clear D. The CDR3 consists of 16 residues. The V end lost 1 base, the J end lost 5 bases, and 20 bases lay between the germline ends. Germline V CDR1 and CDR2: GTSNPN, SVGIG (reference sequence). Written as DNA, the CDR3 is TGTGCCTGGAGTGGTAGGAACTTCAGACTTGGGTATGGCTACACCTTC. Protein product: CAWSGRNFRLGYGYTF.

The chain employs TRBV3-1 (or the pseudogene TRBV3-2) and TRBJ2-1; TRBD2 matches 7 bases. Germline V CDR1 and CDR2: LGHDT, YNNKEL (reference sequence). With 0 bases clipped from V and 12 bases from J, the junction kept 14 bases outside the gene matches. This CDR3 has 16 residues. The CDR3 spells CASSQDLLTGGASQFF. DNA for the CDR3: TGTGCCAGCAGCCAAGACCTCTTAACGGGGGGTGCGTCGCAGTTCTTC.

As concerns this clone: This same CDR3 is encoded by further DNA sequences in the sample. The chain employs TRBV7-9 and TRBJ1-5, with TRBD1 identical over 7 bases. CDR3 length: 16 residues. Germline V gene lookup returns CDR1 SEHNR and CDR2 FQNEAQ (reference sequence). V lost 0 bases, J lost 2 bases, and 4 bases stayed unmatched. CDR3 sequence reads: CASSLASGGGNQPQHF. The CDR3 nucleotides are TGTGCCAGCAGCTTAGCCTCAGGGGGAGGCAATCAGCCCCAGCATTTT. The full variable domain, with the rest looked up from reference TRBV7-9 and TRBJ1-5, is DTGVSQNPRHKITKRGQNVTFRCDPISEHNRLYWYRQTLGQGPEFLTYFQNEAQLEKSRLLSDRFSAERPKGSFSTLEIQRTEQGDSAMYLCASSLASGGGNQPQHFGDGTRLSIL.

Turning to this clone: The same CDR3 is also encoded by other DNA sequences in this sample. The chain recombines TRBV2 with TRBJ2-7; D is perhaps TRBD1 (5 bases). Germline CDR1 reads SNHLY; CDR2 reads FYNNEI. The CDR3 contains 12 residues. With 2 bases removed from V and 3 bases from J, the gap between germline ends came to 5 bases. This chain's CDR3 is CASSETGYEQYF. Written as DNA, the CDR3 is TGTGCCAGCAGTGAAACAGGCTACGAGCAGTACTTC.

The genes are TRBV19 and TRBJ1-2; perhaps TRBD1 as D (6 bases). The germline V gene encodes CDR1 LNHDA and CDR2 SQIVND (reference sequence). There are 14 residues in the CDR3. V gave up 7 bases and J gave up 4 bases, with 16 bases separating them. CDR3 protein: CASTPQGFGYGYTF. CDR3 in DNA: TGTGCCAGTACCCCTCAGGGGTTCGGCTATGGCTACACCTTC.

V usage is TRBV18 and J usage is TRBJ2-7; tentative D call: TRBD2 (5 bases). The germline V gene has CDR1 KGHSH and CDR2 LQKENI. This CDR3 region has 15 residues. V was cut by 4 bases and J by 0 bases, with 13 bases left in between. The CDR3 sequence: CASSRYSDNSYEQYF. DNA of the CDR3: TGTGCCAGCTCACGGTATAGCGACAACTCCTACGAGCAGTACTTC.

The rearrangement joins TRBV5-6 to TRBJ1-4; TRBD1 matches at 9 bases. With 4 bases clipped from V and 6 bases from J, the junction kept 7 bases outside the gene matches. The CDR3 extends over 15 amino acids. Looked up from germline, CDR1 is SGHDT and CDR2 is YYEEEE. CDR3 region: CASSPNWDRDEKLFF. For the CDR3, the DNA is TGTGCCAGCAGCCCAAATTGGGACAGGGATGAAAAACTGTTTTTT.

This clone has only one observation. This sequence joins TRBV24-1 and TRBJ2-5, with a tentative D call TRBD1 (5 bases). CDR3 length: 15 residues. V shed 3 bases and J shed 0 bases, with 10 bases lying between them. Looked up from germline, CDR1 is KGHDR and CDR2 is SFDVKD. The DNA of the CDR3 is TGTGCCACCAGTGATGGGCAGGGCTACCAAGAGACCCAGTACTTC. Amino acid sequence: CATSDGQGYQETQYF.